These 12 T cell receptor beta chains were sequenced from one sample in a study of memory CD4+ T cells and cytomegalovirus serostatus. Produced via immunoSEQ multiplex PCR; TCRdb's table is partial and in-frame only. The sample includes about 58,000 clones, approximately 81% of them seen just once. The sort gate was single viable CD3+CD4+CD8-CD45RO+ cells for memory CD4+ T cells. Sequencing was done on a sample of memory CD4+ T cells from blood. These receptors were obtained from an adult in good health and CMV-seronegative. Some clones in this sample may be carry-over from other donors' samples.

CDR3 sequence: CASSLNTEGRTEAFF. In DNA, the CDR3 is TGTGCCAGCAGCTTAAACACCGAGGGGAGGACTGAAGCTTTCTTT. The J gene is TRBJ1-1, the V gene TRBV7-2, with D possibly TRBD1 on 5 matching bases. V lost 2 bases, J lost 5 bases, and 15 bases lay in between. The V gene's germline CDR1 is SGHTA and CDR2 FQGNSA. The CDR3 has 15 residues.

The DNA of the CDR3 is TGTGCCAGCTCACGACAAGCGGACAGGGGTGATGGCTACACCTTC. Translated: CASSRQADRGDGYTF. V gene TRBV18 combines with J gene TRBJ1-2, with 9 bases that match TRBD1. Germline CDR1 and CDR2: KGHSH and LQKENI. Unmatched junction bases numbered 9, after V lost 4 bases and J lost 6 bases. CDR3 size: 15 residues.

This clone was seen only a few times. The V and J genes are TRBV5-1 and TRBJ1-4; D gene ambiguous. This CDR3 region has 15 residues. Trimming removed 1 base from V and 3 bases from J, with 10 bases in between. Per germline, CDR1 SGHRS and CDR2 YFSETQ. CDR3 in DNA: TGCGCCAGCAGCTTGAGGGTCAGTTCTAATGAAAAACTGTTTTTT. It specifies CASSLRVSSNEKLFF.

The chain couples TRBV29-1 to TRBJ1-1; the match to TRBD1 covers 7 bases. Germline CDR1 reads SQVTM; CDR2 reads ANQGSEA. The CDR3 has 13 residues. V lost 2 bases and J lost 2; bases outside the gene matches: 2. The CDR3 coding sequence is TGCAGCGTTGAACAGGGGGGAAACACTGAAGCTTTCTTT. This encodes CSVEQGGNTEAFF.

This clone was seen a handful of times. The genes are TRBV7-3 and TRBJ2-5; 7 positions agree with TRBD2. Germline CDR1 reads SGHTA; CDR2 reads FQGTGA. With V trimmed by 2 bases and J by 1 base, 4 bases remained unmatched. This CDR3 region has 15 residues. CDR3 amino acids: CASSLVAGTQETQYF. The CDR3 DNA reads as TGTGCCAGCAGCTTAGTAGCGGGTACCCAAGAGACCCAGTACTTC.

This clone was observed a handful of times. The chain couples TRBV5-4 to TRBJ2-3; 10 positions match TRBD2. V was clipped by 2 bases and J by 0 bases; unmatched bases: 3. CDR1 is SGHNT and CDR2 is YYREEE in the germline V gene (reference sequence). This CDR3 contains 16 residues. The CDR3 DNA is TGTGCCAGCAGCTTTCAAGCGGGAGGGAGCACAGATACGCAGTATTTT. Protein sequence: CASSFQAGGSTDTQYF.

The chain has TRBV5-1 and TRBJ1-2; D perhaps matches TRBD1 (5 bases). Trimming shortened V by 4 bases and J by 2 bases, and 15 bases separated the two germline ends. CDR1 and CDR2 from the germline V gene are SGHRS and YFSETQ. This CDR3 has 15 amino acids. The CDR3 DNA follows: TGCGCCAGCAGCCCGGGTCCGGGGACCAACTATGGCTACACCTTC. Protein: CASSPGPGTNYGYTF.

V and J are TRBV5-5 and TRBJ2-3, with D perhaps assigned TRBD1 or TRBD2 (5 bases each). CDR1 and CDR2 (germline): SGHKS, YYEKEE (reference sequence). The CDR3 is made up of 15 amino acids. V lost 4 bases and J lost 6, with 18 bases in between. The CDR3 spells CASSPGHEGLDTQYF. DNA of the CDR3: TGTGCCAGCAGCCCAGGACACGAGGGGTTGGATACGCAGTATTTT.

The V gene is TRBV20-1, the J gene TRBJ1-2; D call uncertain. Per the germline V gene, CDR1 is DFQATT and CDR2 is SNEGSKA (reference sequence). V was shortened by 3 bases and J by 7 bases, with 9 bases between the two germline ends. CDR3 length: 11 amino acids. In DNA form, the CDR3 reads TGCAGTGCTAGGGCCACAGCTGGCTACACCTTC. This codes for CSARATAGYTF.

The V gene is TRBV4-2, the J gene TRBJ2-5, with D unresolved. Germline V gives CDR1 LGHNA, CDR2 YNFKEQ. The CDR3 extends over 14 amino acids. Deletions cut 0 bases from V and 5 bases from J, with 10 bases between. In nucleotides, the CDR3 is TGTGCCAGCAGCCAAGAGGGCTTTCTCGAGACCCAGTACTTC. This codes for CASSQEGFLETQYF.

DNA of the CDR3: TGTGCCAGCAGCCAAGATATGCAGGCTGAAGCTTTCTTT. Protein product: CASSQDMQAEAFF. This chain connects TRBV4-2 to TRBJ1-1; D remains ambiguous. The CDR3 is 13 amino acids. The V and J ends lost 0 bases and 6 bases respectively, with 8 bases between them. Germline assignment: CDR1 LGHNA and CDR2 YNFKEQ.

This chain's CDR3 is CASSVEGQGRNEQYF. The CDR3 region has the DNA TGTGCCAGCAGCGTGGAGGGACAGGGTAGGAACGAGCAGTACTTC. The chain recombines TRBV9 with TRBJ2-7; 9 positions match TRBD1. The CDR3 length is 15 residues. Trimming took 2 bases from V and 5 from J; bases not matched to a gene: 8. The germline V gene encodes CDR1 SGDLS and CDR2 YYNGEE.